The rows below give T cell receptor beta chains drawn from one sample of a study of tumor-infiltrating lymphocytes in localized non-small cell lung cancer. The repertoire was sequenced with immunoSEQ multiplex PCR; TCRdb's copy has only in-frame clones and lacks some. Of roughly 13,000 clones listed, nearly 85% were seen once; the top ten hold roughly an eighth. Sequencing used uninvolved lung tissue not adjacent to the tumor. Every receptor here comes from a human donor with non-small cell lung cancer. Each CDR3 is given with its conserved first and last residue. The order of the fields is clone size, V gene, D gene, J gene, CDR3 DNA, CDR3 protein. D genes are given only for firm matches. Only some rows state a clone size, as once, few, many or a class for expanded clones.

clone size: NA
V gene: TRBV7-2
D gene: NA
J gene: TRBJ2-6
CDR3 DNA: TGTGCCAGCAGCTTAGCGGGTACCGGGGCCAACGTCCTGACTTTC
CDR3 protein: CASSLAGTGANVLTF

clone size: NA
V gene: TRBV18
D gene: NA
J gene: TRBJ1-2
CDR3 DNA: TGTGCCAGCTCACCAGGTCAAACCCGGGACTATGGCTACACCTTC
CDR3 protein: CASSPGQTRDYGYTF

clone size: NA
V gene: TRBV11-2
D gene: NA
J gene: TRBJ2-2
CDR3 DNA: TGTGCCAGCAGCTCGAGACAGGAGAACACCGGGGAGCTGTTTTTT
CDR3 protein: CASSSRQENTGELFF

clone size: NA
V gene: TRBV4-1
D gene: NA
J gene: TRBJ2-1
CDR3 DNA: TGCGCCAGCAGCCAAGACTTCAGTAGGGAGCAGTTCTTC
CDR3 protein: CASSQDFSREQFF

clone size: NA
V gene: TRBV29-1
D gene: NA
J gene: TRBJ2-5
CDR3 DNA: TGCAGCGTTGAAAATAACCCGGGACCGCAAGAGACCCAGTACTTC
CDR3 protein: CSVENNPGPQETQYF

clone size: NA
V gene: TRBV25-1
D gene: NA
J gene: TRBJ2-7
CDR3 DNA: TGTGCCAGCAGGGAATCCTCAGGGAATCAGTACTTC
CDR3 protein: CASRESSGNQYF

clone size: NA
V gene: TRBV19
D gene: TRBD1
J gene: TRBJ1-2
CDR3 DNA: TGTGCCAGTAGTTCTGCGGACAGGGATGGCTACACCTTC
CDR3 protein: CASSSADRDGYTF

clone size: NA
V gene: TRBV7-8
D gene: TRBD2
J gene: TRBJ2-3
CDR3 DNA: TGTGCCAGCAGCTTACTAGCGGGGGAAAGCACAGATACGCAGTATTTT
CDR3 protein: CASSLLAGESTDTQYF

clone size: NA
V gene: TRBV6-4
D gene: TRBD1
J gene: TRBJ1-6
CDR3 DNA: TGTGCCAGCAGTGCCGACAGGGGGATTTCACCCCTCCACTTT
CDR3 protein: CASSADRGISPLHF

clone size: NA
V gene: TRBV5-4
D gene: TRBD1
J gene: TRBJ1-5
CDR3 DNA: TGTGCCAGCAGCTTGGGCCAGGGGGGCCAGCCCCAGCATTTT
CDR3 protein: CASSLGQGGQPQHF

clone size: NA
V gene: TRBV13
D gene: TRBD1
J gene: TRBJ1-2
CDR3 DNA: TGTGCCAGCAGCTCCTACCAGGGGGCAGGCTATGGCTACACCTTC
CDR3 protein: CASSSYQGAGYGYTF

clone size: NA
V gene: TRBV6-1
D gene: TRBD1
J gene: TRBJ2-7
CDR3 DNA: TGTGCCAGCAGAGACAGGGTAGGAGTTCTAGGGCAGTACTTC
CDR3 protein: CASRDRVGVLGQYF

clone size: NA
V gene: TRBV5-6
D gene: NA
J gene: TRBJ1-3
CDR3 DNA: TGTGCCAGCAGCCCCGGGACGGGAAACACCATATATTTT
CDR3 protein: CASSPGTGNTIYF

clone size: NA
V gene: TRBV6-1
D gene: TRBD1
J gene: TRBJ1-5
CDR3 DNA: TGTGCCAGCAGTGCACCCGGGACAGGGTATCAGCCCCAGCATTTT
CDR3 protein: CASSAPGTGYQPQHF

clone size: NA
V gene: TRBV7-2
D gene: NA
J gene: TRBJ2-7
CDR3 DNA: TGTGCCAGCAGCTTCTCCTACGAGCAGTACTTC
CDR3 protein: CASSFSYEQYF

clone size: NA
V gene: TRBV7-8
D gene: NA
J gene: TRBJ2-3
CDR3 DNA: TGTGCCAGCAGCTTAGCCGGGGGGCGGAGCACAGATACGCAGTATTTT
CDR3 protein: CASSLAGGRSTDTQYF

clone size: once
V gene: TRBV6-5
D gene: NA
J gene: TRBJ2-2
CDR3 DNA: TGTGCCAGCAGACTCTCCACCGGGGAGCTGTTTTTT
CDR3 protein: CASRLSTGELFF

clone size: NA
V gene: TRBV19
D gene: NA
J gene: TRBJ1-2
CDR3 DNA: TGTGCCTCCCGATCGGGGAGGGTATGGTCAGATGGCTACACCTTC
CDR3 protein: CASRSGRVWSDGYTF

clone size: NA
V gene: TRBV15
D gene: NA
J gene: TRBJ2-3
CDR3 DNA: TGTGCCACCAGCATAGACAAGATCACAGATACGCAGTATTTT
CDR3 protein: CATSIDKITDTQYF

clone size: NA
V gene: TRBV5-1
D gene: NA
J gene: TRBJ1-2
CDR3 DNA: TGCGCCAGCAGCGCGGACCAAACTTGCTACACCTTC
CDR3 protein: CASSADQTCYTF

clone size: NA
V gene: TRBV5-1
D gene: NA
J gene: TRBJ2-1
CDR3 DNA: TGCGCCAGCAGCCTAAAGCAGCCGAGCTCCTACAATGAGCAGTTCTTC
CDR3 protein: CASSLKQPSSYNEQFF

clone size: few
V gene: TRBV29-1
D gene: TRBD2
J gene: TRBJ2-7
CDR3 DNA: TGCAGCGTTGGTCCTGAACCGGGACTAGCGGGGAGCTCCTACGAGCAGTACTTC
CDR3 protein: CSVGPEPGLAGSSYEQYF

clone size: NA
V gene: TRBV6-6
D gene: NA
J gene: TRBJ2-1
CDR3 DNA: TGTGCCAGCTCCGAACCCGGAACGGGGGACAATGAGCAGTTCTTC
CDR3 protein: CASSEPGTGDNEQFF

clone size: once
V gene: TRBV6-4
D gene: TRBD1
J gene: TRBJ1-1
CDR3 DNA: TGTGCCAGCAGCGACCGTGGGACAGGGTATTTTACTGAAGCTTTCTTT
CDR3 protein: CASSDRGTGYFTEAFF

clone size: NA
V gene: TRBV27
D gene: NA
J gene: TRBJ2-7
CDR3 DNA: TGTGCCAGCAGTACTAACTCCTACGAGCAGTACTTC
CDR3 protein: CASSTNSYEQYF

clone size: NA
V gene: TRBV9
D gene: NA
J gene: TRBJ2-5
CDR3 DNA: TGTGCCAGCAGCGTAGCAGGGACCATTCAAGAGACCCAGTACTTC
CDR3 protein: CASSVAGTIQETQYF